The rows below give T cell receptor beta chains drawn from one sample of a study of regulatory T cells in long-lasting Graves disease. In TCRdb, the multiplex PCR reads were re-called with MiXCR into one record per CDR3 protein. Here the sample spans a few hundred thousand distinct CDR3 sequences, less than 30% being singletons. Sequences were derived from peripheral blood mononuclear cells (PBMCs), sampled when the disease was refractory, from a patient treated with antithyroid drugs. These receptors all come from a woman between 35 and 50 years old with Graves disease. CDR3s include the opening cysteine and the closing phenylalanine or tryptophan. Each record gives: V gene, clone size, D gene, J gene, CDR3 protein, CDR3 DNA. D genes are given only for firm matches. Size is omitted from some rows. Given values are once, few, many or a class for expanded clones.

TRBV12-3/TRBV12-4,many,TRBD2,TRBJ2-7,CASSSTTGLEGYEQYF,TGTGCCAGCAGTTCGACGACGGGACTAGAAGGCTACGAGCAGTACTTC
TRBV28,many,-,TRBJ1-5,CASKTGGSNQPQHF,TGTGCCAGCAAAACTGGGGGGAGCAATCAGCCCCAGCATTTT
TRBV10-1,few,-,TRBJ2-7,CASSPFRYGEQYF,TGCGCCAGCAGTCCTTTTAGGTATGGAGAGCAGTACTTC
TRBV3-1,few,TRBD2,TRBJ2-1,CASSRKRVTSGNNEQFF,TGTGCCAGCAGCCGGAAGCGGGTCACTAGCGGGAACAATGAGCAGTTCTTC
TRBV5-6,few,-,TRBJ1-2,CASSITGSSKDRGYTF,TGTGCCAGCAGCATAACGGGCTCCTCGAAGGATCGTGGCTACACCTTC
TRBV10-3,few,-,TRBJ2-2,CAISRLRGTPTGELFF,TGTGCCATCAGTCGGTTGCGCGGGACCCCCACCGGGGAGCTGTTTTTT
TRBV28,many,-,TRBJ2-5,CASSFNVRVQETQYF,TGTGCCAGCAGTTTTAACGTTCGGGTGCAAGAGACCCAGTACTTC
TRBV7-6,-,-,TRBJ2-2,CASSTREFNTGELFF,TGTGCCAGCAGCACTAGGGAGTTCAACACCGGGGAGCTGTTTTTT
TRBV6-2/TRBV6-3,few,-,TRBJ2-2,CASSYVGRGTGELFF,TGTGCCAGCAGTTACGTTGGCAGGGGCACCGGGGAGCTGTTTTTT
TRBV3-1,-,-,TRBJ2-5,CASSFTGLPQETQYF,TGTGCCAGCAGCTTCACCGGACTACCCCAAGAGACCCAGTACTTC
TRBV5-1,-,-,TRBJ2-2,CASSWGQAGPGELFF,TGCGCCAGCAGCTGGGGGCAGGCGGGGCCCGGGGAGCTGTTTTTT
TRBV4-2,-,-,TRBJ2-5,CASSQVWGLEGERGETQYF,TGTGCCAGCAGCCAAGTTTGGGGTCTTGAGGGTGAGAGGGGAGAGACCCAGTACTTC
TRBV6-2/TRBV6-3,-,-,TRBJ1-1,CASSYSGGMNTEAFF,TGTGCCAGCAGTTACTCGGGAGGGATGAACACTGAAGCTTTCTTT
TRBV10-1,many,TRBD1,TRBJ2-7,CASSGEGAQVREQYF,TGCGCCAGCAGTGGAGAGGGGGCGCAAGTCCGCGAGCAGTACTTC
TRBV12-3/TRBV12-4,many,-,TRBJ1-5,CASTGRNQPQHF,TGTGCCAGCACCGGTCGCAATCAGCCCCAGCATTTT
TRBV6-5,once,TRBD2,TRBJ2-1,CASSLTSACNEQFF,TGTGCCAGCAGTTTGACTAGCGCCTGCAATGAGCAGTTCTTC
TRBV3-1,few,-,TRBJ2-7,CASSQNRDEQYF,TGTGCCAGCAGCCAGAACAGGGACGAGCAGTACTTC
TRBV7-9,-,-,TRBJ2-3,CASSFYGPSPSTDTQYF,TGTGCCAGCAGCTTTTACGGGCCCAGTCCTAGCACAGATACGCAGTATTTT
TRBV6-9,-,-,TRBJ1-5,CASSYFGNQPQHF,TGTGCCAGCAGTTATTTCGGCAATCAGCCCCAGCATTTT